This T cell receptor beta chain stems from a study of blood T cell repertoires in COVID-19. Overall study context: In each case, the material was cDNA or gDNA derived from T cells, B-cell-depleted T cells, or PBMCs.

V lost 3 bases and J 7 bases, leaving 12 bases between the germline ends. The CDR3 is 13 amino acids. Per germline, CDR1 SNHLY and CDR2 FYNNEI. The repertoire was sequenced with immunoSEQ multiplex PCR; TCRdb's copy has only in-frame clones and lacks some. The data show 130,000 to 150,000 clones, roughly 90% seen once. Individuals aged roughly 18 to 95 years were recruited from 24 US areas. Each participant's cohort was designated according to participant-reported clinical history. This sequence joins TRBV2 and TRBJ1-2; D is perhaps TRBD1 (6 bases). Input material: PBMCs or T cells enriched from blood (not recorded which). The clonotype originates from a woman in her twenties or thirties with acute COVID-19. The CDR3 DNA sequence: TGTGCCAGCAGTGACGAGGGGGAGGGTGGCTACACCTTC. This translates into CASSDEGEGGYTF.